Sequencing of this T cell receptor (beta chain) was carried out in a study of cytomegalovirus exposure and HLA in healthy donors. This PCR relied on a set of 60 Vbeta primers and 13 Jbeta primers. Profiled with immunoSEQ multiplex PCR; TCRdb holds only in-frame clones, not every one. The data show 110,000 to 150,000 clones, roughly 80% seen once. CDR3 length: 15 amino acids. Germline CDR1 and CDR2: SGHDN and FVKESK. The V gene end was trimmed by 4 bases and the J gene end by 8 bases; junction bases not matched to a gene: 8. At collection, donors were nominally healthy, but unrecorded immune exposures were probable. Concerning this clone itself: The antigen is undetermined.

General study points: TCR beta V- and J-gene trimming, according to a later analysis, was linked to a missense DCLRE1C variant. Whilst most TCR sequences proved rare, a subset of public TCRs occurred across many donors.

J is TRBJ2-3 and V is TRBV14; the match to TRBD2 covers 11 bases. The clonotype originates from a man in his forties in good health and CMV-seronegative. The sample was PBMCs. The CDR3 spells CASSPLAGGLRTQYF. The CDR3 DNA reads TGTGCCAGCAGCCCGCTAGCGGGGGGATTACGTACGCAGTATTTT.